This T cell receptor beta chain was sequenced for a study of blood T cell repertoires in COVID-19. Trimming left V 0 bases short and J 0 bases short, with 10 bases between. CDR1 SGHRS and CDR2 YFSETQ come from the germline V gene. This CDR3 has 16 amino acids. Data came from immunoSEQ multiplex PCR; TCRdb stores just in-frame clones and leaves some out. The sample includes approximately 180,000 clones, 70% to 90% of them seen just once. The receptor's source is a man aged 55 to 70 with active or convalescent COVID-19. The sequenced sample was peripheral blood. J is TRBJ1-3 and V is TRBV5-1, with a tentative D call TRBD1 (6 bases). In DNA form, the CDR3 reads TGCGCCAGCAGCTTGGAGGGGGACTACTCTGGAAACACCATATATTTT. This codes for CASSLEGDYSGNTIYF.